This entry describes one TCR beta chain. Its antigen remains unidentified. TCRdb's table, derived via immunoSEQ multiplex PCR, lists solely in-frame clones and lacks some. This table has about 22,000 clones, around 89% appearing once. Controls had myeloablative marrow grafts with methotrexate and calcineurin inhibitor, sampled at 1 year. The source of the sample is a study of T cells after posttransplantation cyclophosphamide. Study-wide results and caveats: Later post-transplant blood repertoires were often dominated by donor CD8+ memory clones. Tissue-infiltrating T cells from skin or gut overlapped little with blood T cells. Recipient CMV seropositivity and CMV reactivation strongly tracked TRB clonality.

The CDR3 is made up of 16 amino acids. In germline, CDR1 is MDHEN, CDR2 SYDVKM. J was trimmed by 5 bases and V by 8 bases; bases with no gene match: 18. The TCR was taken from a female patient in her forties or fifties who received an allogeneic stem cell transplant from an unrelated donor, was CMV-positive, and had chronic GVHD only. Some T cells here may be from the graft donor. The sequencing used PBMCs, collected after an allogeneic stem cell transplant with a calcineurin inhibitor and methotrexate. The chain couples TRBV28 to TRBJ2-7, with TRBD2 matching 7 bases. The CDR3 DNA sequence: TGTGCCAGCTCAGGGATTGCGGGAGCCGCCCCCAACGAGCAGTACTTC. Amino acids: CASSGIAGAAPNEQYF.